Sequencing of this T cell receptor beta chain was carried out in a study of naive and memory T cell subsets. Findings and limits, study-wide: The RNA method is potentially sensitive to activation and differentiation changes.

Four PCR rounds used nested alpha and beta constant region primers plus the SP2 primer. Reverse transcription of blood and skin TCR RNA was primed at alpha and beta constant regions. From the UMI-ligation and nested PCR reads, TCRdb called clonotypes with MiXCR, one entry per CDR3 protein. The sample holds about 26,000 distinct CDR3 sequences, 5.2% seen once. TCR cDNA received a 3' ligated oligonucleotide that carried a UMI. Adult healthy volunteers gave 2.5 ml peripheral blood for whole-blood RNA. Cells were not sorted; total RNA input targeted 1 to 1000 ng. The junction had 0 bases not matched to a gene; V was cut back by 0 bases and J by 10 bases. The V gene's germline CDR1 is PRHDT and CDR2 FYEKMQ (reference sequence). This CDR3 contains 12 residues. This clonotype is labeled medium-sized. Its antigen is undetermined.

What was sequenced was blood. The V call is TRBV13, the J call TRBJ1-1; 9 bases agree with TRBD1. The clonotype originates from an adult in good health. DNA for the CDR3: TGTGCCAGCAGCTTAGGGGGACAGGGAGCTTTCTTT. Its protein is CASSLGGQGAFF.